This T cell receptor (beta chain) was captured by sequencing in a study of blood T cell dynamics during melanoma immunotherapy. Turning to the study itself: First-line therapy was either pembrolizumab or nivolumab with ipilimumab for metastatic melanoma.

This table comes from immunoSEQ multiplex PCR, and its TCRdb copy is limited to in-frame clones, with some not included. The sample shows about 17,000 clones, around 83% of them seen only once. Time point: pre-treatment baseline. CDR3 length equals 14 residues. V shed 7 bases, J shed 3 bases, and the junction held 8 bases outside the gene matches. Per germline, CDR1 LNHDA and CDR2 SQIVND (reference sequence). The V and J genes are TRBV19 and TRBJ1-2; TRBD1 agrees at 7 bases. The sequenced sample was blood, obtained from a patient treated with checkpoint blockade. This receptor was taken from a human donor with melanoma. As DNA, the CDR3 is TGTGCCAGTACCAAATCCGGGACAGACTATGGCTACACCTTC. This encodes CASTKSGTDYGYTF.